What follows are 31 T cell receptor beta chains derived from one specimen sequenced in a study of tumor-infiltrating lymphocytes in primary liver carcinoma. It was unsorted whole blood that yielded blood RNA, and germline DNA was also extracted. Priming with a constant-region primer yielded TCR beta cDNA from roughly 500 ng total RNA. Libraries for TCR beta were built through three nested multiplex PCR rounds, which together made up a slightly modified ARM-PCR procedure. The first two PCR rounds, nine to ten cycles each, used TRBV1-TRBV30 forward primers and a C-beta reverse primer. One entry per CDR3 protein results from TCRdb running MiXCR on the multiplex PCR reads. The sample carries 310,000 or so distinct CDR3 sequences, 65% recorded once. What was sequenced was peripheral blood. The receptors here all came from a man aged 35 to 55 with primary liver carcinoma and hepatitis B virus infection.

A remark on this clonotype: The junction differs from germline at one of its ends, possibly a read error. The chain carries TRBV11-2 and TRBJ2-1, with D hard to call. CDR1 SGHAT and CDR2 FQNNGV come from the germline V gene. The CDR3 contains 17 residues. CDR3 protein: CGSSLYAAVSSYNEQFF. The CDR3 bases are TGTGGCAGCAGCTTATACGCGGCGGTGAGTTCCTACAATGAACAGTTCTTC.

A word on this clonotype: A much larger clone lies a single base off, so this may be a read error. This chain links TRBV10-2 with TRBJ1-5; 7 bases align to TRBD1. Losses at the gene ends were 1 base for V and 5 bases for J; bases not matched to a gene: 5. The CDR3 has 15 amino acids. CDR1 and CDR2 (germline): WSHSY, SAAADI. CDR3 in DNA: TGCGCCAGCAGTGAGTTGGGTACAGGGGATCAGCCCCAGCATTTT. Amino acid sequence: CASSELGTGDQPQHF.

V is TRBV6-1 and J is TRBJ2-1; D gene ambiguous. The germline gives CDR1 MNHNS, CDR2 SASEGT. The CDR3 sequence is 11 residues long. The CDR3 region is CDITVYNEQFF. The CDR3 coding sequence is TGTGACATAACCGTCTACAATGAGCAGTTCTTC.

The genes are TRBV11-2 and TRBJ2-1; D gene uncertain. The J call is doubtful: the DNA matches TRBJ2-4 better. The CDR3 length is 17 residues. Germline values: CDR1 SGHAT, CDR2 FQNNGV. CDR3 amino acids: CASSLVVGLSSYNDQYF. As DNA, the CDR3 is TGTGCCAGCAGCTTAGTAGTTGGATTAAGCTCCTACAATGATCAGTACTTC.

This clonotype appeared a single time. Lacking the conserved final phenylalanine or tryptophan, this CDR3 likely reflects a read error. J is TRBJ2-7 and V is TRBV4-1; unclear D gene. Trimming took 0 bases from V and 9 from J, leaving 18 bases between them. Germline values: CDR1 MGHRA, CDR2 YSYEKL. The CDR3 covers 15 residues. CDR3 residues: CASSQDSLFVDGQYL. The CDR3 DNA is TGCGCCAGCAGCCAAGACAGTCTCTTCGTAGACGGGCAGTACTTA.

This clonotype was detected many times. The chain links TRBV29-1 to TRBJ1-1; no clear D gene. The CDR3 consists of 15 residues. Germline assignment: CDR1 SQVTM and CDR2 ANQGSEA. V lost 6 bases, J lost 4 bases, and 21 bases lay in between. CDR3 loop: CSVKSDGAFFTEAFF. CDR3 sequence (DNA): TGCAGCGTAAAATCGGACGGAGCTTTTTTCACTGAAGCTTTCTTT.

As for this clonotype: Just one base apart from a much larger clone, this may be a read error. This chain uses TRBV6-6 with TRBJ1-1; TRBD1 might be the D (6 bases). This CDR3 has 14 residues. Trimming cost V 7 bases and J 1 base, with 13 bases left between them. The germline gives CDR1 MNHNY, CDR2 SVGAGI (reference sequence). CDR3 sequence (DNA): TGTGCCAGCAACGGGACATGGACGAACACTGAAGCTTTCTTT. Residues: CASNGTWTNTEAFF.

The V gene is TRBV28, the J gene TRBJ2-2; TRBD2 might be the D (5 bases). Trimming pared 7 bases from V and 6 bases from J, leaving 15 bases between. The V gene's germline CDR1 is MDHEN and CDR2 SYDVKM. The CDR3 is made up of 14 amino acids. The CDR3 reads CASNFYKEAGELFF. DNA for the CDR3: TGTGCCAGCAATTTCTATAAGGAGGCCGGGGAGCTGTTTTTT.

The chain recombines TRBV5-1 with TRBJ2-5; 8 positions match TRBD2. Germline V gene lookup returns CDR1 SGHRS and CDR2 YFSETQ. The CDR3 has 15 residues. Trimming at V came to 1 base and at J to 4 bases, leaving 6 bases not matched to a gene. The CDR3 region is CASSLQAGVTETQYF. In DNA, the CDR3 is TGCGCCAGCAGCTTGCAAGCGGGAGTGACAGAGACCCAGTACTTC.

V and J are TRBV6-2 or TRBV6-3 and TRBJ2-5, with D tentatively TRBD2 (6 bases). V was shortened by 6 bases and J by 1 base, with 15 bases between the two germline ends. The CDR3 covers 15 residues. Germline-derived CDR1 and CDR2 are MNHEY and SVGEGT. For the CDR3, the DNA is TGTGCCAGCAGACCCGATCTAGCGTCCCAAGAGACCCAGTACTTC. The encoded protein is CASRPDLASQETQYF.

This sequence joins TRBV10-3 and TRBJ2-7; 14 bases agree with TRBD2. The V segment lost 6 bases and the J segment 5 bases; nucleotides outside the gene matches: 12. In germline, CDR1 is ENHRY, CDR2 SYGVKD. The CDR3 runs to 17 residues. The CDR3 is CAIRRQLETSGRDEQYF. The CDR3, as DNA: TGTGCCATCAGAAGACAGCTCGAGACTAGCGGGAGGGACGAGCAGTACTTC.

This clonotype has ten or more counts. This rearrangement joins TRBV12-3 or TRBV12-4 to TRBJ2-7, with D possibly being TRBD1 (6 bases). Between the trimmed V and J ends, which lost 4 bases and 3 bases, there was a span of 19 bases. The CDR3 consists of 16 residues. CDR3 coding DNA: TGTGCCAGCAGTTCTGGGAACAGGGTCTCCCTCTACGAGCAGTACTTC. This encodes CASSSGNRVSLYEQYF.

This clonotype was recorded at least ten times. The gene calls are TRBV6-1 and TRBJ1-2; D is perhaps TRBD1 (6 bases). V shed 4 bases and J shed 8 bases, with 17 bases lying between them. The CDR3 contains 14 residues. Germline loops: CDR1 MNHNS, CDR2 SASEGT. CDR3 protein: CASSATQGILGYTF. The CDR3 DNA follows: TGTGCCAGCAGTGCGACCCAGGGGATCCTCGGCTACACCTTC.

Worth noting for this clonotype: One end of the junction does not line up with germline, which may come from a read error. The rearrangement uses TRBV7-9 and TRBJ2-1, with a possible D match to TRBD2 (6 bases). The V gene's germline CDR1 is SEHNR and CDR2 FQNEAQ (reference sequence). The CDR3 spans 16 residues. For the CDR3, the DNA is TGTGCCAGCAGGCGGACTGGCGGGATTTTAGTAGATGAGCTGTTCTTC. Translated, it gives CASRRTGGILVDELFF.

The V call is TRBV6-1, the J call TRBJ2-7; no clear D. This CDR3 is 12 amino acids long. The germline CDR1 and CDR2 sequences are MNHNS and SASEGT. V lost 0 bases to trimming and J lost 3 bases, with 3 bases between them. CDR3 DNA: TGTGCCAGCAGTGAAGCCGACTACGAGCAGTACTTC. This translates into CASSEADYEQYF.

Concerning this clonotype itself: It may be a read error: a sequence one base away is much more abundant. The chain carries TRBV4-1 and TRBJ1-4; TRBD1 might be the D (6 bases). The CDR3 spans 14 residues. CDR1 and CDR2 (germline): MGHRA, YSYEKL. CDR3: CTSSQHTGQLKLFF. The CDR3 DNA follows: TGCACCAGCAGCCAACACACAGGACAGTTAAAACTGTTTTTT.

On this clonotype itself: Sequence at one end of the junction differs from germline and may be a read error. This chain connects TRBV29-1 to TRBJ2-5, with D tentatively TRBD1 (6 bases). The CDR3 spans 15 residues. Germline assignment: CDR1 SQVTM and CDR2 ANQGSEA. The CDR3 coding sequence is TGCAGCGTTGAGCCCCATCGAGGCAGGGGTGAGACCCAGTACTTT. Translation: CSVEPHRGRGETQYF.

With respect to this clonotype: The final CDR3 position lacks the conserved phenylalanine or tryptophan, pointing to a likely read error. J is TRBJ1-2 and V is TRBV6-6; D is perhaps TRBD1 (6 bases). Germline loops: CDR1 MNHNY, CDR2 SVGAGI (reference sequence). V lost 7 bases to trimming and J lost 0 bases, with 15 bases between them. CDR3 length: 15 residues. The CDR3 loop is CASKPTGLANYGYTL. CDR3 DNA sequence: TGTGCCAGCAAACCCACAGGGTTGGCTAACTATGGCTACACCCTC.

A word on this clonotype: Its ends do not fully match the called genes, so a read error is possible. The CDR3 DNA sequence: TGTGCCGGCAGCCCGGGACAATTTACGGGCCCACCCCTCCACTTT. It codes for CAGSPGQFTGPPLHF. The genes are TRBV11-2 and TRBJ1-6; D is possibly TRBD1 (6 bases). The CDR3 totals 15 residues. Germline V gene lookup returns CDR1 SGHAT and CDR2 FQNNGV. The whole variable domain, filled in from reference TRBV11-2 and TRBJ1-6, reads EAGVAQSPRYKIIEKRQSVAFWCNPISGHATLYWYQQILGQGPKLLIQFQNNGVVDDSQLPKDRFSAERLKGVDSTLKIQPAKLEDSAVYLCAGSPGQFTGPPLHFGNGTRLTVT.

This clonotype has a single count. This chain joins TRBV12-3 or TRBV12-4 and TRBJ1-4; 10 bases fit TRBD1. CDR3 length equals 15 residues. V gave up 8 bases and J gave up 3 bases; unmatched junction bases: 6. Written as DNA, the CDR3 is TGTGCCAGCGGTGCGGGGACAGGGGCTAATGAAAAACTGTTTTTT. Its translation: CASGAGTGANEKLFF.

V usage is TRBV19 and J usage is TRBJ1-5; no clear D. Germline CDR1 reads LNHDA; CDR2 reads SQIVND (reference sequence). Trimming shortened V by 8 bases and J by 3 bases, and 17 bases separated the two germline ends. The CDR3 totals 15 residues. The CDR3 DNA reads TGTGCCAGTCGAACCCGGGCCATCTCCAATCAGCCCCAGCATTTT. Translated: CASRTRAISNQPQHF.

Points on this clonotype: The CDR3 ends on some other residue instead of the conserved phenylalanine or tryptophan, so this is likely a read error. The chain uses TRBV12-3 or TRBV12-4 and TRBJ2-7; TRBD1 agrees at 8 bases. There are 15 residues in the CDR3. V lost 6 bases to trimming and J lost 5 bases; unmatched junction nucleotides: 12. The CDR3 reads CASRKGTGGFDEQYS. The CDR3 DNA reads TGTGCCAGCAGAAAAGGGACAGGCGGATTTGACGAGCAGTACTCC.

The V and J genes are TRBV5-1 and TRBJ2-7; no clear D. The CDR3 is 12 residues long. With 0 bases removed from V and 9 bases from J, the gap between germline ends came to 10 bases. Per germline, CDR1 SGHRS and CDR2 YFSETQ. The CDR3, as DNA: TGCGCCAGCAGCTTGGATGGCACGGTGCAGTACTTC. This encodes CASSLDGTVQYF.

Turning to this clonotype: The junction differs from germline at one of its ends, possibly a read error. V and J are TRBV6-6 and TRBJ1-3; 7 nucleotides align to TRBD1. Germline V gene data show CDR1 as MNHNY and CDR2 as SVGAGI (reference sequence). This CDR3 region has 16 residues. The CDR3: CARSYLDRSSGNTIYF. The CDR3 DNA sequence: TGTGCCAGAAGTTACCTGGACAGGAGCTCTGGAAACACCATATATTTT.

This clonotype occurred a few times. The genes are TRBV6-5 and TRBJ2-5; D not resolved. The ends were cut back, 6 bases at V and 5 bases at J, with 13 bases in the middle. Germline V gene data show CDR1 as MNHEY and CDR2 as SVGAGI. The CDR3 has 13 residues. This CDR3 is CASRPPEEETQYF. The CDR3 bases are TGTGCCAGCAGACCCCCCGAGGAGGAGACCCAGTACTTC.

As to this clonotype: One end of the junction does not line up with germline, which may come from a read error. The chain uses TRBV11-2 and TRBJ1-4, with 7 nucleotides matching TRBD1. The CDR3 runs 15 residues. Germline V gene data show CDR1 as SGHAT and CDR2 as FQNNGV. CDR3 protein: CASSLMGQTNERLFF. In DNA, the CDR3 is TGTGCCAGCAGCTTGATGGGACAGACTAATGAAAGACTGTTTTTT.

A note on this clonotype: One end of the junction is discordant with germline, which a read error may explain. The chain combines TRBV11-2 with TRBJ2-7, with 8 bases matching TRBD1. CDR1 is SGHAT and CDR2 is FQNNGV in the germline V gene. This CDR3 spans 19 amino acids. Here the CDR3 DNA reads TGTTCCAGCAGCCCCGAGAGGGACAGGATACCGCAAAACTCCTACGAGCAGTACTTC. It translates to CSSSPERDRIPQNSYEQYF.

V is TRBV12-3 or TRBV12-4 and J is TRBJ2-7, with TRBD1 matching 7 bases. V dropped 3 bases and J dropped 4; count of bases not matched to a gene: 9. This CDR3 is 15 amino acids long. The DNA of the CDR3 is TGTGCCAGCAGTTTTGAGGGACAGTTTAATTACGAGCAGTACTTC. Translating gives CASSFEGQFNYEQYF.

Points on this clonotype: Since no conserved phenylalanine or tryptophan closes the CDR3, a read error is the likely cause. V usage is TRBV5-8 and J usage is TRBJ1-2; weak D call: TRBD1 (5 bases). In germline, CDR1 is SGHTS, CDR2 YDEGEE. This CDR3 contains 14 residues. V dropped 1 base and J dropped 4 bases, with 11 bases sitting between them. The CDR3: CASSLFQGVYGYTL. In DNA form, the CDR3 reads TGTGCCAGCAGCTTGTTTCAGGGCGTCTATGGCTACACCTTA.

Remarks on this clonotype: A much larger clone lies a single base off, so this may be a read error. The chain is built from TRBV6-1 and TRBJ2-2; the D gene could be TRBD1 or TRBD2 (5 bases each). The CDR3 loop spans 15 amino acids. Trimming shortened V by 4 bases and J by 2 bases, and 11 bases separated the two germline ends. Germline V gene lookup returns CDR1 MNHNS and CDR2 SASEGT. The CDR3 here is CASSAGRDNTGELFF. The DNA for the CDR3 is TGTGCCAGCAGTGCCGGACGGGACAACACCGGGGAGCTGTTTTTT.

The rearrangement joins TRBV12-3 or TRBV12-4 to TRBJ1-3; 7 bases line up with TRBD1. The CDR3 is 16 amino acids. The trim removed 6 bases at V and 0 bases at J, leaving 8 bases unmatched. This CDR3 is CASSLDRVYSGNTIYF. As DNA, the CDR3 is TGTGCCAGCAGCCTAGACAGGGTCTACTCTGGAAACACCATATATTTT.